The 19 T cell receptor beta chains listed next were all sequenced from one sample in a study of cytomegalovirus exposure and HLA in healthy donors. Vbeta (60) and Jbeta (13) primers were used in the PCR. Sequencing used immunoSEQ multiplex PCR; TCRdb keeps in-frame clones, though not all of them. The sample yields 200,000 to 250,000 clones, around four fifths seen once. Sequencing was carried out using PBMCs. All receptors come from a woman between 55 and 75 years old in good health and CMV-seropositive.

The chain has TRBV7-2 and TRBJ2-2; D uncertain. From germline, CDR1 is SGHTA and CDR2 FQGNSA. This CDR3 comprises 13 residues. Trimming took 5 bases from V and 6 from J, leaving 10 bases between them. The CDR3 here is CASSSPASGELFF. The CDR3 nucleotides read TGTGCCAGCAGCAGCCCTGCATCCGGGGAGCTGTTTTTT.

Here the CDR3 reads CASSSTSEFTDTQYF. Here the CDR3 DNA reads TGTGCCAGCAGCTCAACTAGCGAATTCACAGATACGCAGTATTTT. This chain joins TRBV11-3 and TRBJ2-3, with 7 bases identical to TRBD2. The J segment lost 2 bases and the V segment lost 4 bases, leaving 6 bases of the junction unmatched. The CDR3 is 15 residues long. The germline V gene encodes CDR1 SGHNT and CDR2 YENEEA.

The CDR3 nucleotides read TGTGCCAGCAGCTTCGCCTACGAGCAGTACTTC. Translation gives CASSFAYEQYF. V gene TRBV5-4 combines with J gene TRBJ2-7; D not certain. Germline CDR1 reads SGHNT; CDR2 reads YYREEE (reference sequence). Deletions cut 2 bases from V and 2 bases from J, with 2 bases between. This CDR3 region has 11 residues.

V usage is TRBV29-1 and J usage is TRBJ1-4; unclear D gene. CDR1 and CDR2 (germline): SQVTM, ANQGSEA. This CDR3 has 14 amino acids. V lost 4 bases, J lost 3 bases, and 12 bases lay in between. CDR3 in amino acids: CSVAKAAANEKLFF. CDR3 DNA: TGCAGCGTTGCAAAGGCGGCAGCTAATGAAAAACTGTTTTTT.

CDR3 sequence (DNA): TGTGCCAGCAGCGTAGCGGGTAGCGGGAGAACAGATACGCAGTATTTT. This encodes CASSVAGSGRTDTQYF. The V call is TRBV9, the J call TRBJ2-3; TRBD2 aligns across 9 bases. The CDR3 contains 16 residues. With 0 bases clipped from V and 3 bases from J, the junction kept 5 bases outside the gene matches. Germline assignment: CDR1 SGDLS and CDR2 YYNGEE.

The chain carries TRBV29-1 and TRBJ2-3; 10 bases map to TRBD2. Germline V gene data show CDR1 as SQVTM and CDR2 as ANQGSEA. This CDR3 has 14 residues. With 4 bases clipped from V and 2 bases from J, the junction kept 3 bases outside the gene matches. The CDR3 region has the DNA TGCAGCGTTGCTAGCGGGAGCATCACAGATACGCAGTATTTT. Translated: CSVASGSITDTQYF.

The gene calls are TRBV7-9 and TRBJ2-3, with 12 bases aligning to TRBD2. Trimming at V came to 5 bases and at J to 6 bases, leaving 15 bases not matched to a gene. The germline V gene has CDR1 SEHNR and CDR2 FQNEAQ (reference sequence). This CDR3 contains 18 residues. CDR3 DNA sequence: TGTGCCAGCAGCCCACGCACGGCTAGCGGGGGGGCCGGGGATACGCAGTATTTT. Residues: CASSPRTASGGAGDTQYF.

Only one count was recorded for this clone. This chain uses TRBV9 with TRBJ2-1; the match to TRBD2 covers 11 bases. Trimming cost V 3 bases and J 10 bases; bases outside gene matches: 9. Germline V gene data show CDR1 as SGDLS and CDR2 as YYNGEE. This CDR3 spans 15 amino acids. CDR3 DNA: TGTGCCAGCAGCGCAACTAGCGGGAGTGGAGTAGAGCAGTTCTTC. Translation: CASSATSGSGVEQFF.

This chain joins TRBV10-3 and TRBJ2-1, with 10 bases lining up with TRBD2. V was clipped by 0 bases and J by 7 bases; unmatched bases: 3. Germline CDR1 and CDR2: ENHRY and SYGVKD. The CDR3 is 15 amino acids. The CDR3 sequence is CAISESTSGMNEQFF. The CDR3 DNA reads as TGTGCCATCAGTGAGTCAACTAGCGGGATGAATGAGCAGTTCTTC.

Only one count was recorded for this clone. The gene calls are TRBV10-3 and TRBJ1-3, with TRBD1 as a possible D gene (5 bases). CDR1 and CDR2 from the germline V gene are ENHRY and SYGVKD. The ends were cut back, 1 base at V and 0 bases at J, with 10 bases in the middle. The CDR3 covers 16 residues. The CDR3 nucleotides are TGTGCCATCAGTGAGTACAGGTTGAGCTCTGGAAACACCATATATTTT. Its protein product is CAISEYRLSSGNTIYF.

The chain has TRBV6-5 and TRBJ2-7, with 8 bases matching TRBD2. With V trimmed by 2 bases and J by 10 bases, 1 base remained unmatched. The CDR3 is 11 amino acids. Germline V gene sequence: CDR1 MNHEY, CDR2 SVGAGI. The CDR3 nucleotides read TGTGCCAGCAGTTACCGGGGGGGCCAGTACTTC. It specifies CASSYRGGQYF.

This clone appeared a few times. V gene TRBV27 combines with J gene TRBJ1-6; 7 bases align to TRBD1. Trimming cost V 5 bases and J 7 bases; bases outside gene matches: 11. The CDR3 extends over 16 amino acids. Germline loops: CDR1 MNHEY, CDR2 SMNVEV (reference sequence). The CDR3 region has the DNA TGTGCCAGCAGTCCCAATTTAAACAGGGGCAATTCACCCCTCCACTTT. As protein: CASSPNLNRGNSPLHF.

The V gene is TRBV6-5, the J gene TRBJ2-7, with 12 bases that match TRBD2. This CDR3 has 15 amino acids. Per germline, CDR1 MNHEY and CDR2 SVGAGI. The trim removed 2 bases at V and 4 bases at J, leaving 3 bases unmatched. The CDR3 region has the DNA TGTGCCAGCAGTTACCTAGCGGGAGGGCCTTACGAGCAGTACTTC. This codes for CASSYLAGGPYEQYF.

V gene TRBV10-1 combines with J gene TRBJ2-3; 8 bases are a match to TRBD1. Germline values: CDR1 WNHNN, CDR2 SYGVQD (reference sequence). J lost 0 bases, V lost 8 bases, and 1 base had no gene match. CDR3 length equals 13 residues. The CDR3, as DNA: TGCGCCAGCGGGGACAGGAGCACAGATACGCAGTATTTT. It is translated as CASGDRSTDTQYF.

This clone was recorded a few times. The J gene is TRBJ1-2, the V gene TRBV6-1, with TRBD1 identical over 8 bases. The V and J ends lost 1 base and 8 bases, in that order; junction bases with no gene match: 6. The CDR3 has 14 residues. Per the germline V gene, CDR1 is MNHNS and CDR2 is SASEGT. The CDR3 region is CASSEGTGKGGYTF. The CDR3 region has the DNA TGTGCCAGCAGTGAAGGGACAGGGAAAGGGGGCTACACCTTC.

V is TRBV6-5 and J is TRBJ2-7; 11 positions match TRBD1. CDR1 MNHEY and CDR2 SVGAGI come from the germline V gene. The CDR3 runs to 16 residues. V dropped 2 bases and J dropped 0; count of bases not matched to a gene: 3. The DNA for the CDR3 is TGTGCCAGCAGTTACACGGGACAGGGGGTCTCCTACGAGCAGTACTTC. This translates into CASSYTGQGVSYEQYF.

This clone was recorded a few times. The rearrangement joins TRBV9 to TRBJ2-2; D gene ambiguous. The CDR3 runs 13 residues. The V gene's germline CDR1 is SGDLS and CDR2 YYNGEE. The germline V and J ends were trimmed by 4 bases and 0 bases, with 4 bases remaining between them. The CDR3 DNA is TGTGCCAGCAGCCCCACGAACACCGGGGAGCTGTTTTTT. It specifies CASSPTNTGELFF.

Worth noting for this clone: At one end the junction does not follow the germline gene, possibly because of a read error. The chain links TRBV19 to TRBJ1-1; no reliable D call. This CDR3 comprises 14 residues. Looked up from germline, CDR1 is LNHDA and CDR2 is SQIVND (reference sequence). CDR3: CASSIDRMNAEAFF. The CDR3 DNA reads as TGTGCCAGTAGTATAGACAGGATGAACGCTGAAGCTTTCTTT.

V and J are TRBV28 and TRBJ1-2, with 7 bases identical to TRBD1. The CDR3 sequence is 12 residues long. The V segment lost 7 bases and the J segment 8 bases; nucleotides outside the gene matches: 7. Germline V lookup: CDR1 MDHEN, CDR2 SYDVKM. The DNA for the CDR3 is TGTGCCAGCATGCGTCAGGGGGTGGGCTACACCTTC. Translating it yields CASMRQGVGYTF.